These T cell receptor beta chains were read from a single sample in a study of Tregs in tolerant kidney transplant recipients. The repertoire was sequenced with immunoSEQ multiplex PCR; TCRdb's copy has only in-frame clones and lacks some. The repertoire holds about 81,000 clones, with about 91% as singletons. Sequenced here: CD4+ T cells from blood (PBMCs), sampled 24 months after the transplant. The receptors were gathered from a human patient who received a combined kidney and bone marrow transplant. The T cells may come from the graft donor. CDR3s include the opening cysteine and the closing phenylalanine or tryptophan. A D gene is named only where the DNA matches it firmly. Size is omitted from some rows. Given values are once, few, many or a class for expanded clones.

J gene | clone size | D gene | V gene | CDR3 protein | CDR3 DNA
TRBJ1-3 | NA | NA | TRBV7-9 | CASSPKLSGNTIYF | TGTGCCAGCAGCCCCAAGCTCTCTGGAAACACCATATATTTT
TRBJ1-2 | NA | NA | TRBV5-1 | CASSLVAGVNYGYTF | TGCGCCAGCAGCTTGGTTGCGGGTGTGAACTATGGCTACACCTTC
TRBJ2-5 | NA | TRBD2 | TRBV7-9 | CASSRLAGGYQETQYF | TGTGCCAGCAGCCGCCTAGCGGGAGGTTACCAAGAGACCCAGTACTTC
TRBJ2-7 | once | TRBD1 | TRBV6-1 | CVSTLGQTNSYEQYF | TGTGTATCGACCCTGGGACAGACAAACTCCTACGAGCAGTACTTC
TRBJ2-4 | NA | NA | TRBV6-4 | CASRETGPSTSEAKNIQYF | TGTGCCAGCAGAGAGACAGGTCCTTCTACTTCTGAAGCCAAAAACATTCAGTACTTC
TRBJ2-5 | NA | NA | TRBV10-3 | CAISPFLQGSETQYF | TGTGCCATCAGCCCCTTTCTCCAGGGTTCGGAGACCCAGTACTTC
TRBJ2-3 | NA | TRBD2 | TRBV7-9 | CASSLKRGGLDTQYF | TGTGCCAGCAGCTTGAAGCGGGGGGGCCTGGATACGCAGTATTTT
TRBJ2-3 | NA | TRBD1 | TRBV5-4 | CASSRYDRDTDTQYF | TGTGCCAGCAGCCGATATGACAGGGACACAGATACGCAGTATTTT
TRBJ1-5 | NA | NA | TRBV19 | CASSSNRQNQPQHF | TGTGCCAGTAGTTCGAACCGACAGAATCAGCCCCAGCATTTT
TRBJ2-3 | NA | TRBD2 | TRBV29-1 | CSVQRGNPFTDTQYF | TGCAGCGTCCAGCGGGGAAACCCCTTCACAGATACGCAGTATTTT
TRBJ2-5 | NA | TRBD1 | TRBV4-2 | CASSRGTGGQETQYF | TGTGCCAGCAGCCGAGGGACAGGGGGCCAAGAGACCCAGTACTTC
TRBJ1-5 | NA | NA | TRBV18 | CASSPPGSGSQPQHF | TGTGCCAGCTCACCACCGGGTTCGGGTAGCCAGCCCCAGCATTTT
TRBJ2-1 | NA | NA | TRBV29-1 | CSVELGLEQFF | TGCAGCGTAGAGCTTGGGCTTGAGCAGTTCTTC
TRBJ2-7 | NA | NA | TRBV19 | CASSIRGGRDEQYF | TGTGCCAGTAGTATCCGCGGGGGCCGGGACGAGCAGTACTTC
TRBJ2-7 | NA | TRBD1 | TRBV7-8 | CATGDRNYEQYF | TGTGCCACCGGGGACAGGAACTACGAGCAGTACTTC
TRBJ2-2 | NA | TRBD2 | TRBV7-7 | CASSPRYSGEGTGELFF | TGTGCCAGCAGCCCACGGTATAGCGGGGAAGGCACCGGGGAGCTGTTTTTT
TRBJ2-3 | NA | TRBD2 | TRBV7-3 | CASSLTPAGFPDTQYF | TGTGCCAGCAGCTTAACTCCAGCGGGATTCCCAGATACGCAGTATTTT
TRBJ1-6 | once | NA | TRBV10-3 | CAISDYGNYNSPLHF | TGTGCCATCAGTGATTACGGGAACTATAATTCACCCCTCCACTTT
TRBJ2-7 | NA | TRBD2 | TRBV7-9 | CASSLGGLAGSSYEQYF | TGTGCCAGCAGCTTAGGCGGTCTAGCGGGTTCCTCTTACGAGCAGTACTTC
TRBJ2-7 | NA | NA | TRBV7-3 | CASSLGPRGAGGFYEQYF | TGTGCCAGCAGCTTGGGCCCCAGAGGCGCAGGGGGGTTCTACGAGCAGTACTTC
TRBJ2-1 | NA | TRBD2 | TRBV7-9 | CASSSRLAGEYNEQFF | TGTGCCAGCAGCTCCCGACTAGCGGGGGAATACAATGAGCAGTTCTTC
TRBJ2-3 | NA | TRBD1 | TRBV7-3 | CASSLGHRGEQYF | TGTGCCAGCAGCTTAGGACACAGGGGAGAGCAGTATTTT
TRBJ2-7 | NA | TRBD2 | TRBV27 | CASSLVAGGYEQYF | TGTGCCAGCAGTTTAGTGGCGGGGGGTTACGAGCAGTACTTC
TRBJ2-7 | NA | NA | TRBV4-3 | CASSQGPGFTHEQYF | TGCGCCAGCAGCCAAGGTCCAGGGTTTACCCACGAGCAGTACTTC
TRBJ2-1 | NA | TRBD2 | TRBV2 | CASTSGIAYNEQFF | TGTGCCAGCACTAGCGGGATTGCATACAATGAGCAGTTCTTC
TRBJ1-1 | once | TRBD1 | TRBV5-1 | CASSPYPRDRNTEAFF | TGCGCCAGCAGCCCTTACCCAAGGGACAGAAACACTGAAGCTTTCTTT
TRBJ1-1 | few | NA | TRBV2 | CASSVGADTEAFF | TGTGCCAGCAGTGTTGGGGCAGACACTGAAGCTTTCTTT
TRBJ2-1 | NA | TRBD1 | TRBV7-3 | CASSLRRQGDNEQFF | TGTGCCAGCAGCTTAAGGAGACAGGGGGACAATGAGCAGTTCTTC
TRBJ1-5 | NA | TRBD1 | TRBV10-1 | CASSPSNRGGQPQHF | TGCGCCAGCTCCCCATCCAACAGGGGCGGTCAGCCCCAGCATTTT
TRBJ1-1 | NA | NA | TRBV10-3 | CAIFGGINTEAFF | TGTGCCATCTTCGGGGGTATCAACACTGAAGCTTTCTTT
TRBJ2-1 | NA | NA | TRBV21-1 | CASSKRLLAGDYNEQFF | TGTGCCAGCAGCAAACGCCTACTTGCGGGGGACTACAATGAGCAGTTCTTC